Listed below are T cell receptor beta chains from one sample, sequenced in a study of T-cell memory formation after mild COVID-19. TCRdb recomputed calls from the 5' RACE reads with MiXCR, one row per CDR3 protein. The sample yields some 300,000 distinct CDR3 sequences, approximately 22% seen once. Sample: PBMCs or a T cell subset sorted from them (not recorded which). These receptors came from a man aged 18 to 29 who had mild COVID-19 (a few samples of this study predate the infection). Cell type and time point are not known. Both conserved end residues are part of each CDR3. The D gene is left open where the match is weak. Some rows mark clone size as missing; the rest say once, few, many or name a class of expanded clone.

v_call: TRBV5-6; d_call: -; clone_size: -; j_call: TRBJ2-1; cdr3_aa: CASSFGESYEQFF; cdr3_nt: TGTGCCAGCAGCTTCGGGGAATCCTATGAGCAGTTCTTC
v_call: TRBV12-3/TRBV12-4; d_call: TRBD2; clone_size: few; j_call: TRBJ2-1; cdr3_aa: CASSQGLAGVWEQFF; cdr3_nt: TGTGCCAGCAGCCAAGGACTAGCGGGGGTCTGGGAGCAGTTCTTC
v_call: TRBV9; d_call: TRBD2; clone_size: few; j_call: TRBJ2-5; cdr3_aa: CASSVGGGGGEETQYF; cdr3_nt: TGTGCCAGCAGCGTAGGCGGCGGGGGAGGTGAGGAGACCCAGTACTTC
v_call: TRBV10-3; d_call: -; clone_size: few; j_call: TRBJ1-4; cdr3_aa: CAISESGQLDEKLFF; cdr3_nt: TGTGCCATCAGTGAGTCTGGCCAGCTAGATGAAAAACTGTTTTTT
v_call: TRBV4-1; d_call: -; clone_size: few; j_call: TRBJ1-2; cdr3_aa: CASSQEMEFYGYTF; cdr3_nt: TGCGCCAGCAGCCAAGAGATGGAGTTCTATGGCTACACCTTC
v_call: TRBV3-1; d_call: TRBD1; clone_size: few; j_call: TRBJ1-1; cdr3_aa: CASSLPTGGAFF; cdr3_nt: TGTGCCAGCAGCCTGCCGACAGGGGGAGCTTTCTTT
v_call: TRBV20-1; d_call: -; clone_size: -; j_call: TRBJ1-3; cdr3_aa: CSAPPPSSGNTIYF; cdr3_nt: TGCAGTGCGCCACCTCCGAGCTCTGGAAACACCATATATTTT
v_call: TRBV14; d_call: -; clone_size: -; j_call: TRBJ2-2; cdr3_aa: CASSQDTFTGELFF; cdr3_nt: TGTGCCAGCAGCCAAGATACTTTCACCGGGGAGCTGTTTTTT
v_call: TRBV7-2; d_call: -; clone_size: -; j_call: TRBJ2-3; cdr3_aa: CASAQWTDTQYF; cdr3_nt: TGTGCCAGCGCCCAGTGGACAGATACGCAGTATTTT
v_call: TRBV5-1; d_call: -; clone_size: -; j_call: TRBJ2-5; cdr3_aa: CASSPGGQQETQYF; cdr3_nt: TGCGCCAGCAGCCCTGGGGGGCAGCAAGAGACCCAGTACTTC
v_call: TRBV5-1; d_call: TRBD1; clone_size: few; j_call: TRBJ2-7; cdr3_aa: CASSLWDRDYEQYF; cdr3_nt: TGCGCCAGCAGCTTGTGGGACAGGGACTACGAGCAGTACTTC
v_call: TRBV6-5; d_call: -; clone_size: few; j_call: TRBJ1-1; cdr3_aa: CASSGHRDTEAFF; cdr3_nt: TGTGCCAGCAGTGGACACAGGGACACTGAAGCTTTCTTT
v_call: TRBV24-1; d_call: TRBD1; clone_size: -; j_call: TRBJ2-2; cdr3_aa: CATSDSGTGYTGELFF; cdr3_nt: TGTGCCACCAGTGATTCTGGGACAGGGTACACCGGGGAGCTGTTTTTT
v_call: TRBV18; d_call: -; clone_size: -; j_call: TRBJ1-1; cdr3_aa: CASSPRSSYTEAFF; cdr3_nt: TGTGCCAGCTCACCTCGCAGCTCCTACACTGAAGCTTTCTTT
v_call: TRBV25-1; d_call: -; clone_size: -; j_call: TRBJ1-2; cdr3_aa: CASSGPGASGFNYGYTF; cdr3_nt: TGTGCCAGCAGTGGCCCAGGGGCGTCGGGGTTTAACTATGGCTACACCTTC
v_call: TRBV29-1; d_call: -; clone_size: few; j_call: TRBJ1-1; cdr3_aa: CSVVLGTEAFF; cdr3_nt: TGCAGCGTTGTATTGGGGACTGAAGCTTTCTTT